Listed here are 15 T cell receptor beta chains from one sample, sequenced in a study of cytomegalovirus exposure and HLA in healthy donors. A multiplex PCR was run with 60 Vbeta primers and 13 Jbeta primers. The protocol was immunoSEQ multiplex PCR, while the TCRdb copy is restricted to in-frame clones and leaves out a portion. The sample records about 160,000 clones, approximately 81% being singletons. Source material: PBMCs. These TCRs come from a man between 18 and 35 years old in good health and CMV-seropositive.

V and J are TRBV5-3 and TRBJ2-3; the D gene is possibly TRBD1 (5 bases). TRBV5-3 is an ORF for which the function is uncertain. V gave up 0 bases and J gave up 4 bases, with 12 bases separating them. CDR3 length: 15 amino acids. CDR3 coding DNA: TGTGCCAGAAGCTTGGGGCAGGGAAGCTCAGATACGCAGTATTTT. It encodes CARSLGQGSSDTQYF.

The V and J genes are TRBV5-6 and TRBJ2-7, with a tentative D call TRBD2 (5 bases). Germline V gives CDR1 SGHDT, CDR2 YYEEEE. The CDR3 runs 15 residues. Trimming took off 0 bases at V and 0 bases at J, with 10 bases between the two ends. This CDR3 reads CASSLEGDSSYEQYF. The CDR3 nucleotides read TGTGCCAGCAGCTTGGAGGGAGATAGCTCCTACGAGCAGTACTTC.

The chain combines TRBV10-3 with TRBJ1-5; TRBD1 might be the D (6 bases). Trimming pared 6 bases from V and 7 bases from J, leaving 13 bases between. This CDR3 is built from 13 residues. Germline CDR1 and CDR2: ENHRY and SYGVKD. CDR3 residues: CAIRGGEGQPQHF. In DNA, the CDR3 is TGTGCCATCAGAGGGGGGGAAGGCCAGCCCCAGCATTTT.

This clone was observed a few times. The V and J genes are TRBV19 and TRBJ2-7; the match to TRBD1 covers 11 bases. Germline V gene sequence: CDR1 LNHDA, CDR2 SQIVND (reference sequence). This CDR3 is 15 amino acids long. The V and J ends lost 7 bases and 1 base, in that order; junction bases with no gene match: 6. The CDR3 DNA sequence: TGTGCCAGTACTACCGGGACAGGGGGTTCCTACGAGCAGTACTTC. It translates to CASTTGTGGSYEQYF.

A single count supports this clone. The DNA of the CDR3 is TGTGCCAGCAGTCTACAGGGGAACACTGAAGCTTTCTTT. Its protein is CASSLQGNTEAFF. The V gene is TRBV27, the J gene TRBJ1-1; possibly TRBD1 for D (6 bases). The V gene lost 5 bases and the J gene lost 1 base, with 8 bases spanning the gap. This CDR3 is 13 amino acids long. The germline V gene has CDR1 MNHEY and CDR2 SMNVEV (reference sequence).

This clone was seen a single time. The chain joins TRBV27 to TRBJ2-1; 7 nucleotides align to TRBD1. The CDR3 runs to 14 residues. V lost 6 bases and J lost 9; bases outside the gene matches: 11. In germline, CDR1 is MNHEY, CDR2 SMNVEV (reference sequence). The CDR3 sequence is CASSDRVPRGEQFF. CDR3 sequence (DNA): TGTGCCAGCAGCGACAGGGTCCCTCGGGGTGAGCAGTTCTTC.

This clone was seen only a few times. The chain couples TRBV7-8 to TRBJ1-1; TRBD1 is a possible D gene (5 bases). Trimming shortened V by 5 bases and J by 7 bases, and 11 bases separated the two germline ends. Germline CDR1 SGHVS, CDR2 FQNEAQ. The CDR3 contains 12 residues. In nucleotides, the CDR3 is TGTGCCAGCAGCAAAGGGGTCCTTGAAGCTTTCTTT. Translated: CASSKGVLEAFF.

This clone appeared a single time. The J gene is TRBJ1-1, the V gene TRBV29-1; D remains ambiguous. Germline assignment: CDR1 SQVTM and CDR2 ANQGSEA. The CDR3 length is 12 residues. With 5 bases removed from V and 1 base from J, the gap between germline ends came to 8 bases. The CDR3 is CSVSTQNTEAFF. The CDR3 bases are TGCAGCGTTAGTACACAGAACACTGAAGCTTTCTTT.

This chain joins TRBV7-3 and TRBJ1-2; no clear D. CDR1 and CDR2 from the germline V gene are SGHTA and FQGTGA. The germline V and J ends were trimmed by 4 bases and 5 bases, with 11 bases remaining between them. CDR3 length: 13 amino acids. The CDR3 nucleotides are TGTGCCAGCAGCTCCCTACCCGCATATGGCTACACCTTC. Amino acids: CASSSLPAYGYTF.

The gene calls are TRBV7-9 and TRBJ2-7; no firm D call. This CDR3 region has 14 residues. The germline V gene has CDR1 SEHNR and CDR2 FQNEAQ (reference sequence). The germline V and J ends were trimmed by 8 bases and 2 bases, with 16 bases remaining between them. DNA for the CDR3: TGTGCCAGCGCTACCGGGTCCATCCCCTACGAGCAGTACTTC. The encoded protein is CASATGSIPYEQYF.

The chain couples TRBV10-3 to TRBJ1-2, with D possibly being TRBD1 (5 bases). With 2 bases removed from V and 6 bases from J, the gap between germline ends came to 13 bases. CDR3 length equals 14 residues. In germline, CDR1 is ENHRY, CDR2 SYGVKD. DNA of the CDR3: TGTGCCATCAGTGAGGGGGCAGGGCCGAATGGCTACACCTTC. This encodes CAISEGAGPNGYTF.

V gene TRBV7-2 combines with J gene TRBJ2-3, with 7 bases fitting TRBD2. The CDR3 extends over 14 amino acids. Trimming at V came to 6 bases and at J to 1 base, leaving 4 bases not matched to a gene. The germline gives CDR1 SGHTA, CDR2 FQGNSA. CDR3 sequence reads: CASRERGGTDTQYF. The CDR3 DNA reads as TGTGCCAGCAGGGAACGGGGGGGCACAGATACGCAGTATTTT.

The chain uses TRBV9 and TRBJ2-3; D is possibly TRBD2 (5 bases). The length of the CDR3 is 16 residues. The germline gives CDR1 SGDLS, CDR2 YYNGEE. Trimming removed 3 bases from V and 0 bases from J, with 14 bases in between. DNA for the CDR3: TGTGCCAGCAGCGAGGTGGACTCCCCAAGCACAGATACGCAGTATTTT. Translated, it gives CASSEVDSPSTDTQYF.

V and J are TRBV4-1 and TRBJ2-7, with 9 bases matching TRBD1. Per germline, CDR1 MGHRA and CDR2 YSYEKL. V was pared by 3 bases and J by 7 bases, with 7 bases of the junction left unmatched. The CDR3 totals 14 residues. The CDR3 sequence: CASSQGQGSWEQYF. The CDR3 region has the DNA TGCGCCAGCAGCCAGGGACAGGGAAGTTGGGAGCAGTACTTC.

The gene calls are TRBV6-4 and TRBJ1-6; D not resolved. The CDR3 spans 15 residues. Germline CDR1 MRHNA, CDR2 SNTAGT. V was pared by 6 bases and J by 8 bases, with 17 bases between. The CDR3 is CASRADQDSYSPLHF. The CDR3, as DNA: TGTGCCAGCAGAGCCGACCAGGATAGTTATTCACCCCTCCACTTT.